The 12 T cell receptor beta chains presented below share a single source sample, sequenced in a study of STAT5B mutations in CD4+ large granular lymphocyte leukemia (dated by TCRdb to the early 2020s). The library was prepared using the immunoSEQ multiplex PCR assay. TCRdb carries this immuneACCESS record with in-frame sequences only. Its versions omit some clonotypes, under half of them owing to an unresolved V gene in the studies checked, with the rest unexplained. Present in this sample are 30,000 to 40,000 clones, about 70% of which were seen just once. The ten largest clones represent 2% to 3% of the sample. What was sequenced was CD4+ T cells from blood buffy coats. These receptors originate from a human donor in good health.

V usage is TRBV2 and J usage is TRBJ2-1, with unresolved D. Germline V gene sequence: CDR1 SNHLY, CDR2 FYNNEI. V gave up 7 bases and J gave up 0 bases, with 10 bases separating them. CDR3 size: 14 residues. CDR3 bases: TGTGCCAGCAAGAGAACAAGCTCCTACAATGAGCAGTTCTTC. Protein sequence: CASKRTSSYNEQFF. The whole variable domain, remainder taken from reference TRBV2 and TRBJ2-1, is EPEVTQTPSHQVTQMGQEVILRCVPISNHLYFYWYRQILGQKVEFLVSFYNNEISEKSEIFDDQFSVERPDGSNFTLKIRSTKLEDSAMYFCASKRTSSYNEQFFGPGTRLTVL.

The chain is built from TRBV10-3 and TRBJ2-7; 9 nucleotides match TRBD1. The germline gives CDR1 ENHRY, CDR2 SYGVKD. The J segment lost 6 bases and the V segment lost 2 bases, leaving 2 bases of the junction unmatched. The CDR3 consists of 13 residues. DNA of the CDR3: TGTGCCATCAGTGAGGCGACAGGGGGCGAGCAGTACTTC. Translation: CAISEATGGEQYF.

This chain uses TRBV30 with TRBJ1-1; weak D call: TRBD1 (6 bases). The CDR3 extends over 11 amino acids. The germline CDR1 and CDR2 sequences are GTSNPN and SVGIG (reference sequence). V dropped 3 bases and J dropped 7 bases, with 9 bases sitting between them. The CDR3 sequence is CAWSPDSEAFF. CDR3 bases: TGTGCCTGGAGCCCGGACAGTGAAGCTTTCTTT.

In nucleotides, the CDR3 is TGTGCCAGTAGTATACCCAGAGGGGGGGTCCTGAACACTGAAGCTTTCTTT. Translated: CASSIPRGGVLNTEAFF. The chain recombines TRBV19 with TRBJ1-1, with D perhaps TRBD1 (6 bases). The germline gives CDR1 LNHDA, CDR2 SQIVND (reference sequence). Trimming took 2 bases from V and 0 from J, leaving 16 bases between them. The CDR3 totals 17 residues.

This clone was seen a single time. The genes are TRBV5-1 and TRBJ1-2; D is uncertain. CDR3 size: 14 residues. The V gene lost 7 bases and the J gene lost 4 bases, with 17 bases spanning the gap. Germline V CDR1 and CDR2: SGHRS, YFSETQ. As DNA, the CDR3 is TGCGCCAGCGGTCAGACGAGCGGTTTCTATGGCTACACCTTC. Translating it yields CASGQTSGFYGYTF.

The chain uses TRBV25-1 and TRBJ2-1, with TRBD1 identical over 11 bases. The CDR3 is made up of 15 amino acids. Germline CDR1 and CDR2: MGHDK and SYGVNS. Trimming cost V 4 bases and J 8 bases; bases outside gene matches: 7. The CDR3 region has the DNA TGTGCCAGCAGTGCCGGGACAGGGGGTTATCATGAGCAGTTCTTC. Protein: CASSAGTGGYHEQFF. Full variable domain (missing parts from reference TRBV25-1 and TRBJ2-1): EADIYQTPRYLVIGTGKKITLECSQTMGHDKMYWYQQDPGMELHLIHYSYGVNSTEKGDLSSESTVSRIRTEHFPLTLESARPSHTSQYLCASSAGTGGYHEQFFGPGTRLTVL.

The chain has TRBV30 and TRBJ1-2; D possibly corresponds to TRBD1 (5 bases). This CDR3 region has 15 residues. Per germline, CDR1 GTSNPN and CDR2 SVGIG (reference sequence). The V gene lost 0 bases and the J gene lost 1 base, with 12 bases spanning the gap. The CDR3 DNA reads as TGTGCCTGGAGTGTAAAAGGGGATGGTAACTATGGCTACACCTTC. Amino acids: CAWSVKGDGNYGYTF.

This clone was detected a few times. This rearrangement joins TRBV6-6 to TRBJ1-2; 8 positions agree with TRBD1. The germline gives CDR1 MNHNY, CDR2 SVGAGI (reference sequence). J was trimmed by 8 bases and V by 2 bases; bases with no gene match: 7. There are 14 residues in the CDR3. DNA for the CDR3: TGTGCCAGCAGTTACGGACAGGGAGCCTGGGGCTACACCTTC. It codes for CASSYGQGAWGYTF.

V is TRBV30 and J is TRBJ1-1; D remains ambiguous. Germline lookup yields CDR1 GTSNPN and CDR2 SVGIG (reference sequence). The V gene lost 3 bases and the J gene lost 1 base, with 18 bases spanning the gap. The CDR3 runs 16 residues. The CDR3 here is CAWSVPPRGRNTEAFF. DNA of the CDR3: TGTGCCTGGAGCGTACCCCCCCGGGGTAGGAACACTGAAGCTTTCTTT.

This CDR3 reads CASSLSGNYGYTF. CDR3 in DNA: TGTGCCAGCAGTTTATCAGGGAACTATGGCTACACCTTC. This chain joins TRBV27 and TRBJ1-2; D not certain. The CDR3 has 13 residues. The V and J ends lost 0 bases and 2 bases respectively, with 4 bases between them. Germline values: CDR1 MNHEY, CDR2 SMNVEV (reference sequence).

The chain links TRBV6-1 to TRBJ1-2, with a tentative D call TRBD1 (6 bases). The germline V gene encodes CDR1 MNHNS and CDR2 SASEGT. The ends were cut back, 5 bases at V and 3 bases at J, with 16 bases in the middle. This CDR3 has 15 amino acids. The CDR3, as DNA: TGTGCCAGCAGTTTCCGGGAGGGGGGATACTATGGCTACACCTTC. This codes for CASSFREGGYYGYTF.

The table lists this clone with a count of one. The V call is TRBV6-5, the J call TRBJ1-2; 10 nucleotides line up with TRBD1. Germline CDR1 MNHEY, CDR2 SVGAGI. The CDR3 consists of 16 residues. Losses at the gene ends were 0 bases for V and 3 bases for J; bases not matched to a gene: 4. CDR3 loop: CASSYSPDRGYYGYTF. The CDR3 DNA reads TGTGCCAGCAGTTACTCCCCGGACAGGGGGTACTATGGCTACACCTTC.